This T cell receptor (beta chain) was captured in a study of T-cell memory formation after mild COVID-19. The table lists this clonotype with a few counts. Its antigen is unidentified. V was trimmed by 0 bases and J by 7 bases, leaving 14 bases between them. The CDR3 extends over 14 amino acids. Germline V gene data show CDR1 as SGHRS and CDR2 as YFSETQ. Overall study findings and caveats: From day 15 to 85, contracting clones were balanced between CD4 and CD8, whereas later expanders leaned toward CD4+.

From 5'RACE with constant-segment primers came TCR alpha and TCR beta cDNA libraries that carried sample barcodes and UMIs. TCRdb itself ran the 5' RACE reads through MiXCR, one entry per CDR3 protein. The sample lists some 440,000 distinct CDR3 sequences, around a quarter occurring once. The V and J genes are TRBV5-1 and TRBJ2-7, with D possibly being TRBD1 or TRBD2 (5 bases each). The TCR comes from an adult woman who had mild COVID-19 (a few samples of this study predate the infection). Cell type and time point are not known. Sequenced sample: PBMCs or a T cell subset sorted from them (not recorded which). The CDR3 DNA sequence: TGCGCCAGCAGCTTGGGGGACCGTGTCGGGGAGCAGTACTTC. It is translated as CASSLGDRVGEQYF.